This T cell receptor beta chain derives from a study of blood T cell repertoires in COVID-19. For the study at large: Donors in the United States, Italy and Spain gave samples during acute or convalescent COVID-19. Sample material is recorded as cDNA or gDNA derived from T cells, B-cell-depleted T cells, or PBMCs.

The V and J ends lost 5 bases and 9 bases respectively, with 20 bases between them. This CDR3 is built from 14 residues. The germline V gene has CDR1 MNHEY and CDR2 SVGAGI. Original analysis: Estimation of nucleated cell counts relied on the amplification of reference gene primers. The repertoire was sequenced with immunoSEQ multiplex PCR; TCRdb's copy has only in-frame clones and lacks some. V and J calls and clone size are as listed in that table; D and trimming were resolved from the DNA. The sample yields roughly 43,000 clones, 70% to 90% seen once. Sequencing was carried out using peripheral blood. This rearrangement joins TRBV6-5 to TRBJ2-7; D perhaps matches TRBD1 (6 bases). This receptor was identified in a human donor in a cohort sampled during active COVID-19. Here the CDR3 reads CASSQQGERVVQYF. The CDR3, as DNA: TGTGCCAGCAGTCAACAGGGTGAGAGAGTAGTGCAGTACTTC.